This T cell receptor beta chain was recovered during a study of cytomegalovirus exposure and HLA in healthy donors. Study overall: The roughly 120 million unique TCR beta sequences, from roughly 170 million T cells, were found by an earlier analysis. In terms of ancestry, the Caucasian-associated cluster contained 75% to 90% of the roughly 400 genotyped donors. Study-wide results and caveats: Several V segments, TRBV6-2 and TRBV6-3 among them, could not be told apart and were dropped. Both high specificity and high sensitivity reportedly marked the classifier's diagnosis of cytomegalovirus status.

CDR1 is MGHRA, CDR2 YSYEKL, per germline. The CDR3 extends over 14 amino acids. Trimming pared 0 bases from V and 1 base from J, leaving 6 bases between. 60 Vbeta and 13 Jbeta primers were used in PCR. Profiling relied on immunoSEQ multiplex PCR, and the TCRdb table lists in-frame clones only, not all of them. The sample yields 200,000 to 250,000 clones, approximately 80% seen once. Of note for this clone: Its target is not known.

This TCR derives from a boy younger than 10 in good health and CMV-seronegative. The chain has TRBV4-1 and TRBJ1-2; no reliable D call. The sample consisted of PBMCs. CDR3 amino acids: CASSQDTDNYGYTF. For the CDR3, the DNA is TGCGCCAGCAGCCAAGATACAGATAACTATGGCTACACCTTC.